This T cell receptor (beta chain) was identified during a study of blood T cell repertoires in COVID-19 (dated by TCRdb to the early 2020s). At the level of the whole study: Samples from collaborators originated in the United States, Italy and Spain and spanned both the acute and convalescent phases of COVID-19. The material from the prospective study consisted of cDNA or gDNA derived from T cells, B-cell-depleted T cells, or PBMCs. The dataset comprised deeply sampled blood TCRbeta repertoires from subjects exposed to, actively infected with, or recovered from COVID-19. A freely available public database, intended as a resource for researchers studying the immune response to SARS-CoV-2, is where the repertoires were released. The samples were drawn from two sources: the first 160 participants of the ongoing ImmuneRACE study, and approximately 1,300 subjects contributed by 6 global collaborators. Sample metadata almost always included a de-identified subject ID, COVID-19 status, age in years and sex. Where available, HLA class I and class II types were obtained from metadata supplied by the sample provider rather than from assay-based typing. What the study reported, not specific to this receptor: How much clinical and demographic metadata was included differed by source and by participant, and the metadata was provided uncurated.

Whole blood was collected in K2EDTA tubes by collaborating institutions according to the institutions' own protocols. For TCRbeta analysis, collaborators shipped samples as frozen whole blood, isolated PBMCs, or DNA extracted from either of those sample types. In regard to this clone: The antigen this receptor binds is unknown. No base qualities exist here, and no much larger clone lies one base off it.

The germline V gene specifies SGHRS as CDR1 and YFSETQ as CDR2. The CDR3 holds 12 amino acids from the cysteine to the phenylalanine. Only CDR3 DNA remains: 36 bases, in frame from the first base. The junction shows trimming of 2 bases on V and 5 bases on J, plus 7 bases between the germline ends. TCRbeta CDR3 regions were amplified from genomic DNA using the immunoSEQ Assay, a bias-controlled multiplex PCR. The study's processing was this. The number of nucleated cells in each sample was estimated by amplification of reference gene primers within the assay. Sequence reads were collapsed and filtered to measure the absolute abundance of every unique TCRbeta CDR3 rearrangement. Productive Simpson clonality was computed per sample as the square root of Simpson's diversity index over productive rearrangements. This immuneACCESS table, as held by TCRdb, lists in-frame sequences with V and J called but not all clones. Of the missing ones, under half trace to an unresolved V gene in checked studies; the others have no known cause. V and J calls and clone size come straight from that table; D and trimming were deduced from the DNA. This sample gives over 100,000 clones in total; around nine tenths of them show up just once. 4.5% of the sample belongs to the ten largest clones.

The TCR was taken from a man aged 40-50 years with acute or convalescent COVID-19. Source material: peripheral blood. The chain is encoded by TRBV5-1 joined to TRBJ2-5, with the D gene call left open. The DNA is as follows: TGCGCCAGCAGCTTTGGTGAGGAGACCCAGTACTTC. This sequence encodes CASSFGEETQYF.